This is a list of T cell receptor beta chains from one sample in a study of cytomegalovirus exposure and HLA in healthy donors. TCRdb keeps only in-frame clones here, not all; method: immunoSEQ multiplex PCR. The table for this sample gives around 200,000 clones. The sample consisted of PBMCs. Receptors were obtained from a girl aged 2 to 9 in good health and CMV-seropositive. The CDR3 runs from the conserved cysteine through the conserved F or W. The D gene is left open where the match is weak.

d_gene: TRBD2
v_gene: TRBV5-4
j_gene: TRBJ2-5
CDR3nt: TGTGCCAGCAGTTTGGATGGGGACGGGAGGACCCAAGAGACCCAGTACTTC
CDR3aa: CASSLDGDGRTQETQYF

d_gene: TRBD2
v_gene: TRBV5-5
j_gene: TRBJ2-3
CDR3nt: TGTGCCAGCAGCTTGGATGCGGGAGGACGAACAGATACGCAGTATTTT
CDR3aa: CASSLDAGGRTDTQYF

d_gene: -
v_gene: TRBV13
j_gene: TRBJ2-7
CDR3nt: TGTGCCAGCAGCTCCCGGGACATATCCTACGAGCAGTACTTC
CDR3aa: CASSSRDISYEQYF

d_gene: TRBD2
v_gene: TRBV19
j_gene: TRBJ2-3
CDR3nt: TGTGCCAGTAGTGCCGGACTAGCGGGAATAACCACAGATACGCAGTATTTT
CDR3aa: CASSAGLAGITTDTQYF

d_gene: -
v_gene: TRBV28
j_gene: TRBJ2-3
CDR3nt: TGTGCCAGCAGTCTCTCGATGAGCGCCGACCGCACAGATACGCAGTATTTT
CDR3aa: CASSLSMSADRTDTQYF

d_gene: TRBD1
v_gene: TRBV11-2
j_gene: TRBJ1-2
CDR3nt: TGTGCCAGCAGACATATCCGGGACAGGCCCAACTATGGCTACACCTTC
CDR3aa: CASRHIRDRPNYGYTF

d_gene: -
v_gene: TRBV7-2
j_gene: TRBJ2-7
CDR3nt: TGTGCCAGCAGTCTAAGCTCCTACGAGCAGTACTTC
CDR3aa: CASSLSSYEQYF

d_gene: TRBD2
v_gene: TRBV10-1
j_gene: TRBJ2-1
CDR3nt: TGCGCCAGCAGTGATTTTAGCGGGAGCCCCTACAATGAGCAGTTCTTC
CDR3aa: CASSDFSGSPYNEQFF

d_gene: TRBD1
v_gene: TRBV11-2
j_gene: TRBJ2-7
CDR3nt: TGTGCCAGCAGCTCCCGGGACAGGGCTAACGAGCAGTACTTC
CDR3aa: CASSSRDRANEQYF

d_gene: TRBD1
v_gene: TRBV5-5
j_gene: TRBJ2-3
CDR3nt: TGTGCCAGCGGGCCAGGGGGAGATACGCAGTATTTT
CDR3aa: CASGPGGDTQYF

d_gene: TRBD1
v_gene: TRBV10-1
j_gene: TRBJ2-3
CDR3nt: TGCGCCAGCAGTGAAGGACAGGGAACAGATACGCAGTATTTT
CDR3aa: CASSEGQGTDTQYF

d_gene: TRBD1
v_gene: TRBV6-5
j_gene: TRBJ1-2
CDR3nt: TGTGCCAGCAGTTACGATATTTGGACAGGATATGGCTACACCTTC
CDR3aa: CASSYDIWTGYGYTF

d_gene: -
v_gene: TRBV27
j_gene: TRBJ1-2
CDR3nt: TGTGCCAGCAGTTTATCGGGGCAGCGCTATGGCTACACCTTC
CDR3aa: CASSLSGQRYGYTF

d_gene: -
v_gene: TRBV25-1
j_gene: TRBJ2-7
CDR3nt: TGTGCCAGCAGTGGGACTGGGACTTACGAGCAGTACTTC
CDR3aa: CASSGTGTYEQYF

d_gene: TRBD1
v_gene: TRBV18
j_gene: TRBJ1-4
CDR3nt: TGTGCCACCTACCCCGGGACAGGGGATGAAAAACTGTTTTTT
CDR3aa: CATYPGTGDEKLFF

d_gene: TRBD2
v_gene: TRBV7-6
j_gene: TRBJ2-7
CDR3nt: TGTGCCAGCAGCGCGGGGGGGAGCTCCTACGAGCAGTACTTC
CDR3aa: CASSAGGSSYEQYF

d_gene: TRBD1
v_gene: TRBV5-4
j_gene: TRBJ2-7
CDR3nt: TGTGCCAGCAGCTTGCCCACAGGGGTGTCCTACGAGCAGTACTTC
CDR3aa: CASSLPTGVSYEQYF

d_gene: -
v_gene: TRBV5-5
j_gene: TRBJ2-6
CDR3nt: TGTGCCAGCAGCGGGGCTAGGGCAGGGGCCAACGTCCTGACTTTC
CDR3aa: CASSGARAGANVLTF

d_gene: TRBD1
v_gene: TRBV29-1
j_gene: TRBJ1-1
CDR3nt: TGCAGCGTTTCCAACAGGGGAGGCACTGAAGCTTTCTTT
CDR3aa: CSVSNRGGTEAFF

d_gene: -
v_gene: TRBV28
j_gene: TRBJ2-7
CDR3nt: TGTGCCAGCAGTCCTGGCAGGCCGACCTACGAGCAGTACTTC
CDR3aa: CASSPGRPTYEQYF

d_gene: TRBD1
v_gene: TRBV5-6
j_gene: TRBJ2-7
CDR3nt: TGTGCCAGCAGCTTAGATCCAGGGGGCCGGAACGAGCAGTACTTC
CDR3aa: CASSLDPGGRNEQYF

d_gene: TRBD1
v_gene: TRBV28
j_gene: TRBJ1-1
CDR3nt: TGTGCCAGCAGGGTCTCAGGGGGCCCTCAGAACACTGAAGCTTTCTTT
CDR3aa: CASRVSGGPQNTEAFF

d_gene: -
v_gene: TRBV5-4
j_gene: TRBJ2-5
CDR3nt: TGTGCCAGCAGCCGAGTAGGGGTCGAGACCCAGTACTTC
CDR3aa: CASSRVGVETQYF

d_gene: -
v_gene: TRBV11-2
j_gene: TRBJ2-6
CDR3nt: TGTGCCAGCCTTTACTCTGGGGCCAACGTCCTGACTTTC
CDR3aa: CASLYSGANVLTF

d_gene: -
v_gene: TRBV18
j_gene: TRBJ1-1
CDR3nt: TGTGCCAGCTCCCCGAGGGGGGGGGAGTGGAACACTGAAGCTTTCTTT
CDR3aa: CASSPRGGEWNTEAFF

d_gene: TRBD2
v_gene: TRBV5-1
j_gene: TRBJ2-5
CDR3nt: TGCGCCAGCAGCATTGGACTAGCGGAACAAGAGACCCAGTACTTC
CDR3aa: CASSIGLAEQETQYF

d_gene: -
v_gene: TRBV10-3
j_gene: TRBJ2-1
CDR3nt: TGTGCCATCAGTGAGGTCCGCGATGAGCAGTTCTTC
CDR3aa: CAISEVRDEQFF

d_gene: TRBD2
v_gene: TRBV28
j_gene: TRBJ2-3
CDR3nt: TGTGCCAGCTCAGACGGGGGGAACGCAGATACGCAGTATTTT
CDR3aa: CASSDGGNADTQYF

d_gene: TRBD2
v_gene: TRBV5-1
j_gene: TRBJ2-2
CDR3nt: TGCGCCAGCAGCTCACGACTAGCGGGAGTTTTAGCGGCCGGGGAGCTGTTTTTT
CDR3aa: CASSSRLAGVLAAGELFF

d_gene: -
v_gene: TRBV28
j_gene: TRBJ1-2
CDR3nt: TGTGCCAGCAGTCGGACAGACTATGGCTACACCTTC
CDR3aa: CASSRTDYGYTF

d_gene: TRBD1
v_gene: TRBV18
j_gene: TRBJ2-7
CDR3nt: TGTGCCAGCTCACCAGGGACAGACTACGAGCAGTACTTC
CDR3aa: CASSPGTDYEQYF

d_gene: TRBD1
v_gene: TRBV19
j_gene: TRBJ2-7
CDR3nt: TGTGCCAGTAGCTCGGACAGGGCCTCCTACGAGCAGTACTTC
CDR3aa: CASSSDRASYEQYF

d_gene: TRBD2
v_gene: TRBV15
j_gene: TRBJ2-5
CDR3nt: TGTGCCACCAGCCCCGGTCTAGCGGGGCTCCAAGAGACCCAGTACTTC
CDR3aa: CATSPGLAGLQETQYF

d_gene: TRBD2
v_gene: TRBV9
j_gene: TRBJ2-1
CDR3nt: TGTGCCAGCAGCGTAGAGGCTAGCGGGAGCGTTTTGGGTGAGCAGTTCTTC
CDR3aa: CASSVEASGSVLGEQFF

d_gene: TRBD2
v_gene: TRBV28
j_gene: TRBJ2-7
CDR3nt: TGTGCCAGCAGTTTCACCTCGGGAGGTTCCTACGAGCAGTACTTC
CDR3aa: CASSFTSGGSYEQYF

d_gene: -
v_gene: TRBV2
j_gene: TRBJ2-1
CDR3nt: TGTGCCAGCAGTGAACAAGGACAGTACTCCTACAATGAGCAGTTCTTC
CDR3aa: CASSEQGQYSYNEQFF

d_gene: -
v_gene: TRBV6-1
j_gene: TRBJ1-2
CDR3nt: TGTGCCAGCAGTGGGGTAGGGGAGGCCTATGGCTACACCTTC
CDR3aa: CASSGVGEAYGYTF

d_gene: -
v_gene: TRBV27
j_gene: TRBJ2-3
CDR3nt: TGTGCCAGCAGCGTAACAGCCGATCAGTTAGATACGCAGTATTTT
CDR3aa: CASSVTADQLDTQYF

d_gene: TRBD2
v_gene: TRBV10-1
j_gene: TRBJ2-3
CDR3nt: TGCGCCAGCAGCGGCCGTAGTAGCGGGGGCACAGATACGCAGTATTTT
CDR3aa: CASSGRSSGGTDTQYF

d_gene: -
v_gene: TRBV19
j_gene: TRBJ2-7
CDR3nt: TGTGCCAGTAGTCGGGACTTCCTATCCTACGAGCAGTACTTC
CDR3aa: CASSRDFLSYEQYF

d_gene: -
v_gene: TRBV5-4
j_gene: TRBJ2-1
CDR3nt: TGTGCCAGCAGCTTGGGCGCAAGCAATGAGCAGTTCTTC
CDR3aa: CASSLGASNEQFF

d_gene: -
v_gene: TRBV5-1
j_gene: TRBJ2-3
CDR3nt: TGCGCCAGCAGCTTGGGGGGAGCGGCAGATACGCAGTATTTT
CDR3aa: CASSLGGAADTQYF

d_gene: -
v_gene: TRBV10-2
j_gene: TRBJ2-7
CDR3nt: TGCGCCAGCACCTTCGGACTAGAGCAGTACTTC
CDR3aa: CASTFGLEQYF

d_gene: TRBD2
v_gene: TRBV4-1
j_gene: TRBJ2-5
CDR3nt: TGCGCCAGCCCTGCCCGGACTAGCGGGAGTGTGCAAGAGACCCAGTACTTC
CDR3aa: CASPARTSGSVQETQYF

d_gene: -
v_gene: TRBV28
j_gene: TRBJ2-3
CDR3nt: TGTGCCAGCAGTCTGGAGGCCCTAAGCTGGCACACAGATACGCAGTATTTT
CDR3aa: CASSLEALSWHTDTQYF

d_gene: TRBD2
v_gene: TRBV11-1
j_gene: TRBJ2-7
CDR3nt: TGTGCCAGCAGCCTAGCGGCCTCCACCTACGAGCAGTACTTC
CDR3aa: CASSLAASTYEQYF

d_gene: -
v_gene: TRBV7-6
j_gene: TRBJ2-6
CDR3nt: TGTGCCAGCAGCTTAGCGCCCAGCTCTGGGGCCAACGTCCTGACTTTC
CDR3aa: CASSLAPSSGANVLTF

d_gene: TRBD1
v_gene: TRBV27
j_gene: TRBJ2-1
CDR3nt: TGTGCCAGCAGTTTGTGGCAGGGGGCCGATGAGCAGTTCTTC
CDR3aa: CASSLWQGADEQFF

d_gene: TRBD1
v_gene: TRBV29-1
j_gene: TRBJ1-5
CDR3nt: TGCAGCGTGAGGACAGGGGGCGACCAGCCCCAGCATTTT
CDR3aa: CSVRTGGDQPQHF

d_gene: -
v_gene: TRBV5-1
j_gene: TRBJ1-3
CDR3nt: TGCGCCAGCAGTTTGGCAGGAGGGCGGGCTGGAAACACCATATATTTT
CDR3aa: CASSLAGGRAGNTIYF

d_gene: TRBD2
v_gene: TRBV19
j_gene: TRBJ2-7
CDR3nt: TGTGCCGGGGGACTAGCGATTTACGAGCAGTACTTC
CDR3aa: CAGGLAIYEQYF

d_gene: -
v_gene: TRBV6-5
j_gene: TRBJ2-5
CDR3nt: TGTGCCAGCAGTAAGGGGGTAGTTACGAAGACCCAGTACTTC
CDR3aa: CASSKGVVTKTQYF

d_gene: -
v_gene: TRBV5-1
j_gene: TRBJ2-5
CDR3nt: TGCGCCAGCAGCTTGCGGGGGTCGACTAGCCAAGAGACCCAGTACTTC
CDR3aa: CASSLRGSTSQETQYF

d_gene: TRBD1
v_gene: TRBV28
j_gene: TRBJ1-2
CDR3nt: TGTGCCAGCACCAGTCACAGGGGTCGGGGCTACACCTTC
CDR3aa: CASTSHRGRGYTF

d_gene: -
v_gene: TRBV19
j_gene: TRBJ2-7
CDR3nt: TGTGCCAGTAGTGGGGACTTCCGGGCCTTTTACGAGCAGTACTTC
CDR3aa: CASSGDFRAFYEQYF

d_gene: TRBD1
v_gene: TRBV10-3
j_gene: TRBJ1-1
CDR3nt: TGTGCCGTCCGGGACAGGGCTAACACTGAAGCTTTCTTT
CDR3aa: CAVRDRANTEAFF

d_gene: TRBD1
v_gene: TRBV5-1
j_gene: TRBJ2-7
CDR3nt: TGCGCCAGCAGCCGAATCGGCCAGGGGGCGGACAGGGATTCCTACGAGCAGTACTTC
CDR3aa: CASSRIGQGADRDSYEQYF

d_gene: TRBD2
v_gene: TRBV6-1
j_gene: TRBJ2-7
CDR3nt: TGTGCCAGCATCCCGGGACTAGCATCCGAGCAGTACTTC
CDR3aa: CASIPGLASEQYF